This T cell receptor (beta chain) was sequenced during a study of early T cells in non-severe SARS-CoV-2 infection. For the study at large: Chains stayed unpaired after sequencing of bulk RNA from unsorted whole blood.

The V end lost 6 bases, the J end lost 2 bases, and 17 bases lay between the germline ends. Germline CDR1 and CDR2: MNHNY and SVGAGI (reference sequence). This CDR3 is 17 amino acids long. Individual cDNA molecules were tagged with unique molecular identifiers. TCRdb re-derived calls from the 5' RACE reads in MiXCR, one entry per CDR3 protein. The sample lists about 80,000 distinct CDR3 sequences, less than 15% occurring once. This receptor was obtained from an adult who was a healthcare worker with PCR-confirmed SARS-CoV-2 infection or an uninfected control (not recorded which). The donor label of this sample is uncertain. The sample in question was whole blood, obtained at baseline. The chain recombines TRBV6-6 with TRBJ2-6; tentatively, D is TRBD1 (5 bases). CDR3 region: CASSGHEYFAGANVLTF. In DNA, the CDR3 is TGTGCCAGCAGCGGACACGAATACTTTGCTGGGGCCAACGTCCTGACTTTC.